This TCR beta chain is from a study of blood T cell repertoires in COVID-19. Study summary: The cDNA or gDNA used as material had been derived from T cells, B-cell-depleted T cells, or PBMCs.

The trim removed 4 bases at V and 8 bases at J, leaving 9 bases unmatched. This CDR3 region has 16 residues. CDR1 is KGHSH, CDR2 LQKENI, per germline. This clone was counted a single time. Sequencing used immunoSEQ multiplex PCR; TCRdb keeps in-frame clones, though not all of them. The profile covers 65,000 to 95,000 clones, with 89% appearing a single time and 8.9% taken by the ten largest. The sample consisted of peripheral blood. This chain joins TRBV18 and TRBJ2-1; 12 bases are a match to TRBD1. The TCR comes from a man aged 80 or over with acute or convalescent COVID-19. The CDR3 region is CASSRAGTGGEDEQFF. The CDR3, as DNA: TGTGCCAGCTCACGAGCCGGGACAGGGGGCGAGGATGAGCAGTTCTTC.